Listed here are 9 T cell receptor beta chains from one sample, sequenced in a study of shared clonotypes between healthy human individuals (dated by TCRdb to the early 2020s). Library prep was done by the immunoSEQ multiplex PCR assay. In its TCRdb copy, this immuneACCESS table keeps in-frame sequences only and misses some clones. Where compared with another copy, unresolved V genes explain less than half of these, and the others have no known cause. The sample contains 2 million to 2.5 million clones, under 97% of them found a single time. Clones ranked in the top ten supply more than 0.1% of the sample. Sequencing was carried out using naive CD4+ T cells sorted from blood. What this sample's cell subset or site label stands for: CD45RA+ positively selected. These receptors were taken from a man younger than 30 in good health.

The CDR3 loop is CASSVDAGYETQYF. In nucleotides, the CDR3 is TGTGCCAGCAGCGTAGACGCAGGGTACGAGACCCAGTACTTC. This chain uses TRBV9 with TRBJ2-5; weak D call: TRBD1 (5 bases). Germline CDR1 SGDLS, CDR2 YYNGEE. The CDR3 contains 14 residues. Trimming took 0 bases from V and 5 from J, leaving 11 bases between them.

V gene TRBV19 combines with J gene TRBJ1-1, with unresolved D. The length of the CDR3 is 14 residues. With 3 bases removed from V and 1 base from J, the gap between germline ends came to 9 bases. Germline V gene lookup returns CDR1 LNHDA and CDR2 SQIVND (reference sequence). The CDR3 region has the DNA TGTGCCAGTAGTATCGCCAGGTGGAACACTGAAGCTTTCTTT. Residues: CASSIARWNTEAFF.

This chain connects TRBV30 to TRBJ1-2; D may be TRBD1 (5 bases). Germline values: CDR1 GTSNPN, CDR2 SVGIG (reference sequence). The CDR3 is 16 residues long. With 3 bases removed from V and 8 bases from J, the gap between germline ends came to 25 bases. CDR3 loop: CAWSDSGPSKMSGYTF. In nucleotides, the CDR3 is TGTGCCTGGAGCGACTCGGGACCGTCAAAGATGAGCGGCTACACCTTC.

CDR3 loop: CASSSQGDEQYF. Here the CDR3 DNA reads TGTGCCAGCAGCTCCCAAGGGGACGAGCAGTACTTC. V is TRBV2 and J is TRBJ2-7; a possible D gene is TRBD1 (5 bases). Germline CDR1 is SNHLY and CDR2 is FYNNEI. V gave up 6 bases and J gave up 5 bases, with 11 bases separating them. This CDR3 has 12 amino acids.

In the case of this clone: This sample also contains other DNA sequences that code for the same CDR3. The chain uses TRBV7-2 and TRBJ2-4; no definite D call. The CDR3 is 14 amino acids. Per germline, CDR1 SGHTA and CDR2 FQGNSA. Trimming left V 1 base short and J 0 bases short, with 4 bases between. The CDR3 DNA reads TGTGCCAGCAGCTTAGGTGTAGCCAAAAACATTCAGTACTTC. Its protein is CASSLGVAKNIQYF.

For this clone: Other DNA sequences in this sample translate to the same CDR3. V is TRBV6-5 and J is TRBJ2-7; 8 bases match TRBD2. Germline V gives CDR1 MNHEY, CDR2 SVGAGI. This CDR3 is built from 15 residues. The V gene end was trimmed by 0 bases and the J gene end by 2 bases; junction bases not matched to a gene: 3. CDR3 loop: CASSYSTSGAYEQYF. CDR3 DNA: TGTGCCAGCAGTTACTCTACTAGCGGAGCCTACGAGCAGTACTTC.

V usage is TRBV7-2 and J usage is TRBJ2-7; 7 bases agree with TRBD2. CDR3 length equals 16 residues. The germline V gene encodes CDR1 SGHTA and CDR2 FQGNSA. The V gene end was trimmed by 1 base and the J gene end by 2 bases; junction bases not matched to a gene: 8. Here the CDR3 DNA reads TGTGCCAGCAGCTTAGAGATGGGACTACGACCCTACGAGCAGTACTTC. It yields the protein CASSLEMGLRPYEQYF.

The chain is built from TRBV28 and TRBJ2-7; the D gene is possibly TRBD1 (6 bases). V lost 10 bases, J lost 1 base, and 11 bases lay in between. The CDR3 runs 12 residues. Germline V gene lookup returns CDR1 MDHEN and CDR2 SYDVKM. The DNA of the CDR3 is TGTGCCACCTTCGGACAGTCCTACGAGCAGTACTTC. Translating it yields CATFGQSYEQYF.

CDR3: CASSVITNYGYTF. CDR3 coding DNA: TGTGCCAGCAGCGTAATTACTAACTATGGCTACACCTTC. The V call is TRBV13, the J call TRBJ1-2; D unresolved. Germline CDR1 and CDR2: PRHDT and FYEKMQ (reference sequence). Trimming cost V 5 bases and J 0 bases, with 7 bases left between them. CDR3 size: 13 residues.